This is a list of T cell receptor beta chains from one sample in a study of blood T cell repertoires in COVID-19. Clones were read by immunoSEQ multiplex PCR, and TCRdb kept only the in-frame ones, dropping some. The sample has 300,000 or so clones; nearly 90% are singletons. What was sequenced was PBMCs or T cells enriched from blood (not recorded which). Receptors were obtained from a woman younger than 45 who had recovered from COVID-19. Each CDR3 is given with its conserved first and last residue. Each record gives: J gene, V gene, clone size, D gene, CDR3 protein, CDR3 DNA. The D gene is left open where the match is weak. Some rows have no size entry. The others give once, few or many, or a class for an expanded clone.

TRBJ2-7 TRBV2 - - CASSGDFYEQYF TGTGCCAGCAGTGGGGACTTCTACGAGCAGTACTTC
TRBJ2-7 TRBV19 once - CASSLALGAEQYF TGTGCCAGTAGTTTGGCCCTGGGGGCCGAGCAGTACTTC
TRBJ1-1 TRBV2 once - CASSEYVVRQGYRAFF TGTGCCAGCAGTGAGTATGTCGTTCGGCAGGGTTATCGAGCTTTCTTT
TRBJ2-1 TRBV6-5 - - CASRYAGANEQFF TGTGCCAGCAGGTACGCGGGGGCGAATGAGCAGTTCTTC
TRBJ2-7 TRBV29-1 - TRBD1 CSVRTGAYEQYF TGCAGCGTTAGGACAGGGGCCTACGAGCAGTACTTC
TRBJ1-2 TRBV19 - - CASRRDINNYGYTF TGTGCCAGTAGAAGGGACATCAATAACTATGGCTACACCTTC
TRBJ1-2 TRBV12-3/TRBV12-4 - - CASSYRVGGYTF TGTGCCAGCAGTTACAGGGTTGGCGGCTACACCTTC
TRBJ2-7 TRBV6-5 - TRBD2 CASSYFGTSGGYEQYF TGTGCCAGCAGTTACTTTGGGACTAGCGGGGGATACGAGCAGTACTTC
TRBJ2-7 TRBV7-3 - TRBD1 CASSSGQGGEQYF TGTGCCAGCAGCTCAGGACAGGGAGGCGAGCAGTACTTC
TRBJ1-2 TRBV5-6 once - CASSLRGYGYTF TGTGCCAGCAGCTTGAGGGGTTATGGCTACACCTTC
TRBJ1-6 TRBV14 few TRBD1 CASSRPGQSSPNSPLHF TGTGCCAGCAGCCGACCGGGACAGTCCTCCCCCAATTCACCCCTCCACTTT
TRBJ1-1 TRBV6-4 - TRBD1 CATATGPNTEAFF TGTGCCACCGCGACAGGGCCGAACACTGAAGCTTTCTTT
TRBJ1-5 TRBV19 - - CASSKDYSNQPQHF TGTGCCAGTAGTAAGGACTATAGCAATCAGCCCCAGCATTTT
TRBJ2-1 TRBV7-6 - - CASSLSLHSYYNEQFF TGTGCCAGCAGCTTGAGCTTGCACAGCTACTACAATGAGCAGTTCTTC
TRBJ1-1 TRBV5-4 few - CASSQMFSRDTMNTEAFF TGTGCCAGCAGCCAAATGTTCTCCCGGGATACGATGAACACTGAAGCTTTCTTT
TRBJ1-6 TRBV6-5 - TRBD1 CASSYSTGSSSPLHF TGTGCCAGCAGTTACTCGACAGGGTCTAGTTCACCCCTCCACTTT
TRBJ1-2 TRBV10-3 - - CAISEGGGGDYGYTF TGTGCCATCAGTGAGGGGGGCGGTGGTGACTATGGCTACACCTTC
TRBJ1-1 TRBV5-1 few TRBD1 CASSTGQGMNTEAFF TGCGCCAGCAGCACAGGACAGGGTATGAACACTGAAGCTTTCTTT
TRBJ1-2 TRBV5-1 - TRBD1 CASRRPGQQHGYTF TGCGCCAGCAGGCGACCGGGACAGCAGCATGGCTACACCTTC
TRBJ2-3 TRBV30 - - CAWRGGAGPTDTQYF TGTGCCTGGAGGGGGGGGGCAGGGCCCACAGATACGCAGTATTTT
TRBJ1-1 TRBV5-1 - - CASSLTVPGKDEAFF TGCGCCAGCAGCTTGACCGTTCCAGGAAAGGATGAAGCTTTCTTT
TRBJ2-3 TRBV7-2 - - CASSLTDTQYF TGTGCCAGCAGCCTGACAGATACGCAGTATTTT
TRBJ1-2 TRBV29-1 - TRBD1 CSGAGTGGGYTF TGCAGCGGAGCAGGAACAGGGGGAGGCTACACCTTC
TRBJ2-3 TRBV30 - - CAWSGGQGSDTQYF TGTGCCTGGAGTGGGGGTCAGGGATCAGATACGCAGTATTTT
TRBJ1-5 TRBV10-3 - TRBD1 CAISEFTLQGNQPQHF TGTGCCATCAGTGAGTTTACCCTACAGGGGAATCAGCCCCAGCATTTT
TRBJ2-5 TRBV6-2/TRBV6-3 - - CASSYPAGTQYF TGTGCCAGCAGTTACCCTGCGGGGACCCAGTACTTC
TRBJ2-1 TRBV24-1 - - CATSEHSGGKDEQFF TGTGCCACCAGTGAGCACTCGGGGGGCAAGGATGAGCAGTTCTTC
TRBJ2-1 TRBV5-8 - - CASSWKAGSPVRSYNEQFF TGTGCCAGCAGCTGGAAGGCAGGGTCCCCCGTACGCTCCTACAATGAGCAGTTCTTC
TRBJ2-3 TRBV4-2 - TRBD2 CASSQVRGGREDTQYF TGTGCCAGCAGCCAAGTCCGGGGGGGCCGGGAAGATACGCAGTATTTT
TRBJ1-1 TRBV18 once TRBD1 CASSRDRGYNTEAFF TGTGCCAGCTCGCGGGACAGGGGTTACAACACTGAAGCTTTCTTT
TRBJ2-7 TRBV20-1 - TRBD1 CSASTGTGAYEQYF TGCAGTGCTAGTACCGGGACAGGGGCCTACGAGCAGTACTTC
TRBJ2-1 TRBV13 - TRBD2 CASSHPRLAGGLGYNEQFF TGTGCCAGCAGCCACCCGCGACTAGCGGGGGGCCTAGGGTACAATGAGCAGTTCTTC
TRBJ1-5 TRBV19 - TRBD1 CASSTGQGVPPQHF TGTGCCAGTAGTACGGGACAGGGGGTTCCGCCCCAGCATTTT
TRBJ2-7 TRBV19 - TRBD1 CASRKGQGWDEQYF TGTGCCAGTAGAAAAGGACAGGGATGGGACGAGCAGTACTTC
TRBJ1-5 TRBV24-1 - TRBD1 CATSDSRTGGNQPQHF TGTGCCACCAGTGACAGTCGGACAGGGGGCAATCAGCCCCAGCATTTT
TRBJ2-5 TRBV5-1 - - CASSMSREETQYF TGCGCCAGCAGCATGTCCAGGGAAGAGACCCAGTACTTC
TRBJ1-2 TRBV30 - - CAWSLWQGNYGYTF TGTGCCTGGAGTCTGTGGCAGGGGAACTATGGCTACACCTTC
TRBJ2-7 TRBV5-5 - TRBD1 CASSPTGGRTYEQYF TGTGCCAGCAGCCCCACAGGGGGCCGAACCTACGAGCAGTACTTC
TRBJ2-7 TRBV6-1 - - CASSESGLEQYF TGTGCCAGCAGTGAGTCAGGGTTAGAGCAGTACTTC
TRBJ1-2 TRBV11-1 - TRBD1 CASSPQTGDYGYTF TGTGCCAGCAGCCCCCAGACAGGGGACTATGGCTACACCTTC
TRBJ1-1 TRBV6-1 - - CASSEQGRTEAFF TGTGCCAGCAGTGAACAGGGGAGAACTGAAGCTTTCTTT
TRBJ2-1 TRBV12-3/TRBV12-4 - - CASSRQLYNEQFF TGTGCCAGCAGTCGACAGCTCTACAATGAGCAGTTCTTC
TRBJ2-1 TRBV19 - TRBD2 CASSRARLAGVRYEQFF TGTGCCAGTAGTAGAGCCCGACTAGCGGGAGTACGCTATGAGCAGTTCTTC
TRBJ1-2 TRBV14 - TRBD1 CASRTGPNYGYTF TGTGCCAGCAGGACAGGGCCGAACTATGGCTACACCTTC
TRBJ2-5 TRBV2 - - CASSAEVGVETQYF TGTGCCAGCAGTGCCGAGGTAGGGGTGGAGACCCAGTACTTC
TRBJ1-5 TRBV2 few - CATLAEINQPQHF TGTGCCACCCTTGCAGAAATTAATCAGCCCCAGCATTTT
TRBJ1-6 TRBV7-2 once - CASSPLVRTLNSPLHF TGTGCCAGCAGCCCCTTGGTGCGGACTCTTAATTCACCCCTCCACTTT
TRBJ2-3 TRBV24-1 - - CATSETHQNTQYF TGTGCCACCAGTGAGACACATCAAAATACGCAGTATTTT
TRBJ2-3 TRBV4-1 - TRBD1 CASSRAGTGGGTDTQYF TGCGCCAGCAGCCGCGCCGGGACAGGGGGCGGCACAGATACGCAGTATTTT
TRBJ2-7 TRBV6-1 once TRBD1 CASSDTSLRDRGYEQYF TGTGCCAGCAGTGACACCTCCTTAAGGGACAGGGGGTACGAGCAGTACTTC
TRBJ1-5 TRBV29-1 - - CSVGDTSNQPQHF TGCAGCGTCGGGGACACAAGCAATCAGCCCCAGCATTTT
TRBJ1-3 TRBV3-1/TRBV3-2 - - CASTGGMWGTGNTIYF TGTGCCAGCACCGGCGGGATGTGGGGTACTGGAAACACCATATATTTT
TRBJ1-2 TRBV19 - TRBD1 CASNSGTAYYGYTF TGTGCCAGTAATTCAGGGACAGCTTACTATGGCTACACCTTC
TRBJ1-6 TRBV18 once - CASSPGGPLHF TGTGCCAGCTCACCTGGGGGGCCCCTCCACTTT
TRBJ2-3 TRBV5-1 once - CASSLAGGLSSTDTQYF TGCGCCAGCAGCTTGGCCGGTGGTCTCTCTAGCACAGATACGCAGTATTTT
TRBJ2-7 TRBV6-1 - TRBD2 CASSEGRGADEQYF TGTGCCAGCAGTGAAGGGCGGGGGGCCGACGAGCAGTACTTC
TRBJ1-4 TRBV7-2 - TRBD1 CASSPDEWTGVEKLFF TGTGCCAGCAGCCCCGACGAGTGGACAGGGGTCGAAAAACTGTTTTTT
TRBJ1-1 TRBV5-6 - TRBD1 CASSSDRDTEAFF TGTGCCAGCAGCTCAGACAGGGACACTGAAGCTTTCTTT
TRBJ2-6 TRBV5-1 - - CASSFGGAGANVLTF TGCGCCAGCAGCTTTGGGGGGGCCGGGGCCAACGTCCTGACTTTC